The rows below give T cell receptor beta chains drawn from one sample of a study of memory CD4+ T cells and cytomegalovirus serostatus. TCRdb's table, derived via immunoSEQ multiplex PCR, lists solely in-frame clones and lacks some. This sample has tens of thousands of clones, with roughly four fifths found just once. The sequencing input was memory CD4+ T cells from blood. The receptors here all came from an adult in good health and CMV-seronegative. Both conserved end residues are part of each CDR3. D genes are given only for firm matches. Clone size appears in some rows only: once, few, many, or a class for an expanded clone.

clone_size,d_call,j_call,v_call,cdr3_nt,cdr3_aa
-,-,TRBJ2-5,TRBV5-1,TGCGCCAGCAGCTTGTTCCAGGGCGGCGAGACCCAGTACTTC,CASSLFQGGETQYF
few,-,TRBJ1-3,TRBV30,TGTGCCTGGAGTGTCCCCCGGACTTTCAGCTCTGGAAACACCATATATTTT,CAWSVPRTFSSGNTIYF
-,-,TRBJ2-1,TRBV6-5,TGTGCCACATCAAAAAATACACGGGGGGCCAATGAGCAGTTCTTC,CATSKNTRGANEQFF
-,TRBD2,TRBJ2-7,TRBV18,TGTGCCAGCTCTCGGGAGGCGGGGGTCGAGCAGTACTTC,CASSREAGVEQYF
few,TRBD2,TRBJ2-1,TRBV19,TGTGCCAGTAGAGCGGGGAACACCTACAATGAGCAGTTCTTC,CASRAGNTYNEQFF
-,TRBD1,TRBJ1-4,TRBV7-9,TGTGCCAGCAGTGACAGGGGAGCTAATGAAAAACTGTTTTTT,CASSDRGANEKLFF
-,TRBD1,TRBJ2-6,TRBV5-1,TGCGCCAGCAGCTTGAAGGGGACAGCGACCTCTGGGGCCAACGTCCTGACTTTC,CASSLKGTATSGANVLTF
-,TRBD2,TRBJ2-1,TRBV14,TGTGCCAGCAGCCAATTCAGCACTAGCGGGATTGGTGAGCAGTTCTTC,CASSQFSTSGIGEQFF
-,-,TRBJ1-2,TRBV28,TGTGCCAGCAGTTTTACGGGGCGTCTATATGGCTACACCTTC,CASSFTGRLYGYTF
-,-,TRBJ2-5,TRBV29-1,TGCAGCGTTGAAGATGCCCCTGGGAGAGGGAACCAAGAGACCCAGTACTTC,CSVEDAPGRGNQETQYF
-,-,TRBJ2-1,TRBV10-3,TGTGCCATCAGTGAGGCGGCCTCAGGGACGTTCTTC,CAISEAASGTFF
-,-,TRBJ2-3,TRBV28,TGTGCCAGCAGTCCGCTCATGGATACGCAGTATTTT,CASSPLMDTQYF
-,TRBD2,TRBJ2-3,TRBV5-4,TGTGCCAGCAGCTTGCTCTCCGGCGGGAGGGCCCCAGATACGCAGTATTTT,CASSLLSGGRAPDTQYF
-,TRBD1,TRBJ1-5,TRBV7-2,TGTGCCAGCAGTCTGGGACAGGGGAGTCAGCCCCAGCATTTT,CASSLGQGSQPQHF
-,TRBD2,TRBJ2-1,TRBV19,TGTGCCAGTAGTAACCCTAGCGGGGGGTTCTATGAGCAGTTCTTC,CASSNPSGGFYEQFF
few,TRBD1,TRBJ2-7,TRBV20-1,TGCAGTTTCGACAGGGAAAACGAGCAGTACTTC,CSFDRENEQYF